These 13 T cell receptor beta chains came from one sample sequenced in a study of cytotoxic CD8 clonotypes in ibrutinib-treated CLL. Clones were read by immunoSEQ multiplex PCR, and TCRdb kept only the in-frame ones, dropping some. The table includes approximately 45,000 clones, about two thirds detected once. Source: PBMCs, taken after 12 months of ibrutinib treatment. The receptor source for this set is a human donor with chronic lymphocytic leukemia.

The CDR3 region has the DNA TGTGCCAGTGGACAAGCGGACCTAAACACTGAAGCTTTCTTT. This sequence encodes CASGQADLNTEAFF. V gene TRBV19 combines with J gene TRBJ1-1, with D perhaps matching TRBD1 (5 bases). Germline values: CDR1 LNHDA, CDR2 SQIVND (reference sequence). V lost 8 bases and J 2 bases, leaving 15 bases between the germline ends. The CDR3 length is 14 residues.

The chain uses TRBV20-1 and TRBJ1-1; D gene ambiguous. The V end lost 5 bases, the J end lost 3 bases, and 7 bases lay between the germline ends. Germline V gene lookup returns CDR1 DFQATT and CDR2 SNEGSKA (reference sequence). The CDR3 is 11 amino acids. In DNA form, the CDR3 reads TGCAGTGCTGACAAGGACACTGAAGCTTTCTTT. Its protein is CSADKDTEAFF.

V is TRBV5-4 and J is TRBJ2-5; 8 bases are shared with TRBD2. Germline-derived CDR1 and CDR2 are SGHNT and YYREEE (reference sequence). This CDR3 is built from 14 residues. Germline trimming cut 0 bases from V and 4 bases from J; bases unmatched to any gene: 2. The CDR3 nucleotides are TGTGCCAGCAGCTTGGCGGGGGGGGTAGAGACCCAGTACTTC. Amino acid sequence: CASSLAGGVETQYF.

The chain combines TRBV2 with TRBJ2-1, with 12 bases lining up with TRBD2. This CDR3 spans 14 amino acids. Unmatched junction bases numbered 4, after V lost 8 bases and J lost 5 bases. The germline V gene encodes CDR1 SNHLY and CDR2 FYNNEI. The CDR3 region is CASQTSGGNNEQFF. The CDR3 nucleotides are TGTGCCAGCCAGACTAGCGGGGGTAACAATGAGCAGTTCTTC.

CDR3 in amino acids: CASSQKGLAGGRSTTDTQYF. The DNA for the CDR3 is TGCGCCAGCAGTCAGAAGGGACTAGCGGGGGGGCGTTCGACCACAGATACGCAGTATTTT. The chain recombines TRBV23-1 with TRBJ2-3; 16 nucleotides align to TRBD2. TRBV23-1 is flagged as an ORF with uncertain function. V was clipped by 3 bases and J by 2 bases; unmatched bases: 11. CDR3 size: 20 residues.

The genes are TRBV7-9 and TRBJ1-1, with 7 bases identical to TRBD1. In germline, CDR1 is SEHNR, CDR2 FQNEAQ (reference sequence). CDR3 size: 15 residues. Trimming cost V 5 bases and J 0 bases; bases outside gene matches: 6. CDR3: CASSRMDRLNTEAFF. The CDR3 nucleotides are TGTGCCAGCAGCCGGATGGACAGGTTGAACACTGAAGCTTTCTTT. Combining the CDR3 with reference TRBV7-9 and TRBJ1-1 gives the whole variable domain DTGVSQNPRHKITKRGQNVTFRCDPISEHNRLYWYRQTLGQGPEFLTYFQNEAQLEKSRLLSDRFSAERPKGSFSTLEIQRTEQGDSAMYLCASSRMDRLNTEAFFGQGTRLTVV.

The V gene is TRBV5-1, the J gene TRBJ2-7; perhaps TRBD1 as D (6 bases). Trimming took off 2 bases at V and 5 bases at J, with 14 bases between the two ends. CDR1 and CDR2 (germline): SGHRS, YFSETQ. The CDR3 consists of 14 residues. The CDR3 here is CASSFEPGENEQYF. CDR3 bases: TGCGCCAGCAGCTTCGAGCCAGGGGAGAACGAGCAGTACTTC. The full variable domain, completed using reference TRBV5-1 and TRBJ2-7, is KAGVTQTPRYLIKTRGQQVTLSCSPISGHRSVSWYQQTPGQGLQFLFEYFSETQRNKGNFPGRFSGRQFSNSRSEMNVSTLELGDSALYLCASSFEPGENEQYFGPGTRLTVT.

This chain uses TRBV5-1 with TRBJ2-5; TRBD2 matches 10 bases. V lost 2 bases and J lost 2; bases outside the gene matches: 0. The CDR3 is made up of 14 amino acids. Germline loops: CDR1 SGHRS, CDR2 YFSETQ. The CDR3 DNA follows: TGCGCCAGCAGCTTAGCGGGGGGGCAAGAGACCCAGTACTTC. Its protein is CASSLAGGQETQYF.

J is TRBJ1-1 and V is TRBV5-4, with no clear D. CDR1 is SGHNT and CDR2 is YYREEE in the germline V gene (reference sequence). The length of the CDR3 is 16 residues. V lost 4 bases and J 5 bases, leaving 21 bases between the germline ends. The CDR3 bases are TGTGCCAGCAGCCCCCCCCGGGCAGGAGAAGGAACTGAAGCTTTCTTT. It codes for CASSPPRAGEGTEAFF.

This chain links TRBV19 with TRBJ1-3; D remains ambiguous. Germline CDR1 reads LNHDA; CDR2 reads SQIVND (reference sequence). CDR3 size: 16 residues. Trimming took 2 bases from V and 1 from J, leaving 12 bases between them. The CDR3 DNA sequence: TGTGCCAGTAGTATATCCGGGCCGAGGTCTGGAAACACCATATATTTT. Translated, it gives CASSISGPRSGNTIYF.

The chain joins TRBV5-6 to TRBJ1-2, with 7 positions matching TRBD1. Germline values: CDR1 SGHDT, CDR2 YYEEEE. The junction had 6 bases not matched to a gene; V was cut back by 5 bases and J by 5 bases. The CDR3 spans 13 residues. CDR3 coding DNA: TGTGCCAGCAGAAGAGGGGGCAATTATGGCTACACCTTC. Protein: CASRRGGNYGYTF. Full variable domain (rest looked up from reference TRBV5-6 and TRBJ1-2): DAGVTQSPTHLIKTRGQQVTLRCSPKSGHDTVSWYQQALGQGPQFIFQYYEEEERQRGNFPDRFSGHQFPNYSSELNVNALLLGDSALYLCASRRGGNYGYTFGSGTRLTVV.

The rearrangement uses TRBV5-8 and TRBJ1-6; D call uncertain. CDR1 and CDR2 from the germline V gene are SGHTS and YDEGEE. Deletions cut 6 bases from V and 4 bases from J, with 11 bases between. The CDR3 consists of 14 residues. For the CDR3, the DNA is TGTGCCAGCACTCAGACGGGATATAATTCACCCCTCCACTTT. It is translated as CASTQTGYNSPLHF.

The rearrangement joins TRBV10-3 to TRBJ2-2; a weak D match, TRBD1 (6 bases). Trimming took 6 bases from V and 6 from J, leaving 17 bases between them. The length of the CDR3 is 15 residues. Germline V lookup: CDR1 ENHRY, CDR2 SYGVKD. DNA for the CDR3: TGTGCCATCAGCGGGGTACAGGGATCTGCCGGGGAGCTGTTTTTT. This codes for CAISGVQGSAGELFF.